Below, one T cell receptor beta chain is given with its context. The data were obtained in a study of blood T cell repertoires in COVID-19. Study background: The cDNA or gDNA used as material had been derived from T cells, B-cell-depleted T cells, or PBMCs.

In the original analysis: Reference gene primer amplification in the assay estimated nucleated cell counts. The protocol was immunoSEQ multiplex PCR, while the TCRdb copy is restricted to in-frame clones and leaves out a portion. The V and J calls and clone size are taken from that table; D and trimming were inferred from the DNA. The sample lists 300,000 to 400,000 clones; about 90% were seen once. Followed over time, Seattle patients had been enrolled while infection was active. V shed 5 bases and J 4 bases; nucleotides not matched to a gene: 5. This CDR3 has 13 residues. Germline V gene sequence: CDR1 SGHVS, CDR2 FQNEAQ.

What was sequenced was peripheral blood. The origin of this receptor is a woman aged 30 to 39 with COVID-19, enrolled during active disease. The chain recombines TRBV7-8 with TRBJ2-7; TRBD1 aligns across 7 bases. CDR3 amino acids: CASSLGQMYEQYF. CDR3 coding DNA: TGTGCCAGCAGCCTGGGACAGATGTACGAGCAGTACTTC.